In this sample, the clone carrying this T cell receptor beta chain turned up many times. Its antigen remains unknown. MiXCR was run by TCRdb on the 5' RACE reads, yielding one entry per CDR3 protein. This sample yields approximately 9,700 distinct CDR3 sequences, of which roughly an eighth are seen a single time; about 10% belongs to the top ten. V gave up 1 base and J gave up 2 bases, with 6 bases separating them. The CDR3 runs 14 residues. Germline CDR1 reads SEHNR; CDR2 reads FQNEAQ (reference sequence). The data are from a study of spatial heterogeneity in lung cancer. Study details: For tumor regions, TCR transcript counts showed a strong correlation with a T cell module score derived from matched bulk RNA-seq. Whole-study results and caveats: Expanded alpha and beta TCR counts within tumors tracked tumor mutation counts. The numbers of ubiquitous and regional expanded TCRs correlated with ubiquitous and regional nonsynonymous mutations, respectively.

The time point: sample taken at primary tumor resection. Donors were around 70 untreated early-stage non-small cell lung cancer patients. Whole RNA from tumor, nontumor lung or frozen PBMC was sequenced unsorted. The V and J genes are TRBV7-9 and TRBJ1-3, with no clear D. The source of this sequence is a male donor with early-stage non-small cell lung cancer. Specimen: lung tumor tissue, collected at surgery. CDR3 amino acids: CASSLESPGNTIYF. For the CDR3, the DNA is TGTGCCAGCAGCTTAGAGTCCCCTGGAAACACCATATATTTT.